These 8 T cell receptor beta chains share one sample of origin, sequenced in a study of T-cell memory formation after mild COVID-19. TCRdb re-derived calls from the 5' RACE reads in MiXCR, one entry per CDR3 protein. The sample records some 270,000 distinct CDR3 sequences, approximately 15% being singletons. Material for sequencing was PBMCs or a T cell subset sorted from them (not recorded which). The source of these receptors is an adult woman who had mild COVID-19 (a few samples of this study predate the infection). Cell type and time point are not known.

This clonotype turned up a few times. J is TRBJ1-3 and V is TRBV3-1; no clear D. CDR3 length: 11 amino acids. Trimming took off 4 bases at V and 6 bases at J, with 4 bases between the two ends. Germline assignment: CDR1 LGHDT and CDR2 YNNKEL (reference sequence). CDR3 amino acids: CASSRSNTIYF. CDR3 nucleotide sequence: TGTGCCAGCAGCCGCTCAAACACCATATATTTT.

Only a few counts were recorded for this clonotype. This chain links TRBV11-2 with TRBJ2-5; D gene unclear. Trimming stripped 2 bases from V and 4 bases from J, with 8 bases between. The CDR3 runs 13 residues. The germline V gene encodes CDR1 SGHAT and CDR2 FQNNGV. CDR3 in amino acids: CASSLSGRETQYF. DNA of the CDR3: TGTGCCAGCAGCTTATCTGGGCGAGAGACCCAGTACTTC.

This clonotype was counted a few times. The chain links TRBV12-3 or TRBV12-4 to TRBJ2-1; 9 nucleotides align to TRBD2. The CDR3 covers 18 residues. The V and J ends lost 3 bases and 0 bases, in that order; junction bases with no gene match: 9. This CDR3 is CASSFQSGGHRSYNEQFF. DNA for the CDR3: TGTGCCAGCAGTTTCCAAAGCGGGGGGCACCGCTCCTACAATGAGCAGTTCTTC.

J is TRBJ2-1 and V is TRBV27; weak D call: TRBD1 (6 bases). Germline V gene sequence: CDR1 MNHEY, CDR2 SMNVEV (reference sequence). Trimming cost V 6 bases and J 0 bases, with 12 bases left between them. The CDR3 is 15 residues long. In nucleotides, the CDR3 is TGTGCCAGCAGCGCGGACAGCCTCTCCTACAATGAGCAGTTCTTC. Protein: CASSADSLSYNEQFF.

This clonotype was picked up many times. The chain uses TRBV15 and TRBJ2-2; D gene ambiguous. V was trimmed by 1 base and J by 6 bases, leaving 6 bases between them. This CDR3 spans 13 amino acids. CDR1 and CDR2 (germline): LNHNV, YYDKDF (reference sequence). Here the CDR3 reads CATSRGGPGELFF. CDR3 sequence (DNA): TGTGCCACCAGCAGAGGAGGACCCGGGGAGCTGTTTTTT.

V is TRBV18 and J is TRBJ1-1; D not resolved. This CDR3 has 13 amino acids. Germline V CDR1 and CDR2: KGHSH, LQKENI. With 3 bases removed from V and 5 bases from J, the gap between germline ends came to 10 bases. CDR3 DNA sequence: TGTGCCAGCTCACCTACCCGAGAAACTGAAGCTTTCTTT. Its protein is CASSPTRETEAFF.

Many counts were recorded for this clonotype. The chain couples TRBV24-1 to TRBJ2-1, with a weak D call TRBD2 (5 bases). Germline V gives CDR1 KGHDR, CDR2 SFDVKD. Trimming shortened V by 6 bases and J by 9 bases, and 20 bases separated the two germline ends. The CDR3 spans 15 residues. CDR3 residues: CATSSPSLRAGEQFF. CDR3 sequence (DNA): TGTGCCACCAGTTCCCCTAGTTTGAGGGCAGGTGAGCAGTTCTTC.

The chain links TRBV5-1 to TRBJ1-3; TRBD1 might be the D (5 bases). This CDR3 is built from 17 residues. The V and J ends lost 0 bases and 4 bases respectively, with 17 bases between them. The germline V gene has CDR1 SGHRS and CDR2 YFSETQ. CDR3: CASSLVRSGAPGNTIYF. For the CDR3, the DNA is TGCGCCAGCAGCTTGGTGAGGTCTGGGGCGCCGGGAAACACCATATATTTT.